Following are 18 T cell receptor beta chains from one sample sequenced in a study of shared clonotypes between healthy human individuals. Cells designated naive CD8 were CD45RO-negative and were positively selected for CCR7, with terminally differentiated effector memory CD45RA+ cells excluded. The table came from immunoSEQ multiplex PCR; TCRdb's copy has only in-frame clones and leaves some out. The table records around 1,900,000 clones, roughly 93% of them present only once. Sequencing used naive CD8+ T cells from PBMCs. Source of these receptors: a man younger than 35 in good health. Some clones in this sample may be carry-over from other donors' samples.

The V and J genes are TRBV4-1 and TRBJ2-7; 8 positions match TRBD2. The germline CDR1 and CDR2 sequences are MGHRA and YSYEKL. The CDR3 is 16 residues long. J lost 3 bases, V lost 1 base, and 8 bases had no gene match. Here the CDR3 DNA reads TGCGCCAGCAGCCAAGGAGAAGCGGGAGCTGGCTACGAGCAGTACTTC. Translated: CASSQGEAGAGYEQYF.

This chain uses TRBV18 with TRBJ2-1; 11 bases fit TRBD2. The V gene's germline CDR1 is KGHSH and CDR2 LQKENI. Unmatched junction bases numbered 1, after V lost 2 bases and J lost 1 base. This CDR3 has 16 amino acids. The CDR3 region has the DNA TGTGCCAGCTCACCAACTAGCGGGAGATCCTACAATGAGCAGTTCTTC. It yields the protein CASSPTSGRSYNEQFF.

The rearrangement uses TRBV7-9 and TRBJ2-7; D not certain. The CDR3 runs 13 residues. The V and J ends lost 4 bases and 4 bases respectively, with 11 bases between them. Germline assignment: CDR1 SEHNR and CDR2 FQNEAQ (reference sequence). CDR3 region: CASSSAGSYEQYF. Here the CDR3 DNA reads TGTGCCAGCAGCTCGGCAGGCTCTTACGAGCAGTACTTC.

V usage is TRBV18 and J usage is TRBJ2-5, with 12 nucleotides matching TRBD2. This CDR3 spans 18 amino acids. With V trimmed by 0 bases and J by 0 bases, 5 bases remained unmatched. The germline V gene encodes CDR1 KGHSH and CDR2 LQKENI. DNA of the CDR3: TGTGCCAGCTCACCACCGATAGGACTAGCGGGATACCAAGAGACCCAGTACTTC. Its translation: CASSPPIGLAGYQETQYF.

This chain links TRBV6-1 with TRBJ2-7, with D perhaps matching TRBD1 (6 bases). The CDR3 length is 15 residues. Germline CDR1 is MNHNS and CDR2 is SASEGT. Trimming pared 1 base from V and 3 bases from J, leaving 13 bases between. The DNA for the CDR3 is TGTGCCAGCAGTGAAGGGGTCGACAGGAGCTACGAGCAGTACTTC. It translates to CASSEGVDRSYEQYF.

The CDR3 sequence: CASSFYRGYEQYF. CDR3 DNA: TGTGCCAGCAGCTTCTACAGGGGATACGAGCAGTACTTC. The chain has TRBV7-8 and TRBJ2-7; 7 bases line up with TRBD1. This CDR3 spans 13 amino acids. The trim removed 3 bases at V and 4 bases at J, leaving 3 bases unmatched. CDR1 SGHVS and CDR2 FQNEAQ come from the germline V gene.

The rearrangement joins TRBV4-1 to TRBJ2-2; D is uncertain. Trimming shortened V by 1 base and J by 5 bases, and 11 bases separated the two germline ends. The CDR3 is 15 amino acids. Germline CDR1 reads MGHRA; CDR2 reads YSYEKL. The DNA for the CDR3 is TGCGCCAGCAGCCAAGGGGTACAGAAGACCGGGGAGCTGTTTTTT. This gives the protein CASSQGVQKTGELFF.

The chain uses TRBV7-9 and TRBJ2-1; a possible D gene is TRBD2 (5 bases). This CDR3 region has 14 residues. V lost 1 base, J lost 6 bases, and 10 bases lay in between. Germline CDR1 reads SEHNR; CDR2 reads FQNEAQ (reference sequence). This CDR3 reads CASSLVASSNEQFF. CDR3 nucleotide sequence: TGTGCCAGCAGCTTAGTGGCTAGCTCCAATGAGCAGTTCTTC.

This chain uses TRBV9 with TRBJ2-2, with 11 bases that match TRBD1. CDR3 size: 16 residues. Germline values: CDR1 SGDLS, CDR2 YYNGEE. With V trimmed by 4 bases and J by 3 bases, 5 bases remained unmatched. CDR3 sequence: CASSLGQGAYTGELFF. The CDR3 coding sequence is TGTGCCAGCAGCCTCGGACAGGGGGCGTACACCGGGGAGCTGTTTTTT.

This rearrangement joins TRBV6-1 to TRBJ1-2; D remains ambiguous. V was cut by 4 bases and J by 4 bases, with 13 bases left in between. Germline CDR1 reads MNHNS; CDR2 reads SASEGT. The CDR3 loop spans 14 amino acids. The CDR3: CASSGGGPVYGYTF. CDR3 in DNA: TGTGCCAGCAGTGGCGGCGGGCCAGTCTATGGCTACACCTTC.

This chain joins TRBV11-2 and TRBJ1-4; D uncertain. Between the trimmed V and J ends, which lost 1 base and 6 bases, there was a span of 9 bases. CDR3 length: 14 residues. Germline assignment: CDR1 SGHAT and CDR2 FQNNGV. This CDR3 is CASSLGPRDEKLFF. For the CDR3, the DNA is TGTGCCAGCAGCTTAGGTCCGAGGGATGAAAAACTGTTTTTT.

This chain joins TRBV19 and TRBJ1-4; TRBD1 is a possible D gene (6 bases). This CDR3 has 14 residues. V was clipped by 7 bases and J by 2 bases, with 11 bases between them. Germline-derived CDR1 and CDR2 are LNHDA and SQIVND (reference sequence). Here the CDR3 DNA reads TGTGCCAGTAAAGACAGGCAGACTAATGAAAAACTGTTTTTT. Its translation is CASKDRQTNEKLFF. The full variable domain, rest sourced from reference TRBV19 and TRBJ1-4, is DGGITQSPKYLFRKEGQNVTLSCEQNLNHDAMYWYRQDPGQGLRLIYYSQIVNDFQKGDIAEGYSVSREKKESFPLTVTSAQKNPTAFYLCASKDRQTNEKLFFGSGTQLSVL.

This clone occurred once. The CDR3 is CASSEEDRVWGYEQYF. CDR3 nucleotide sequence: TGTGCCAGCAGTGAAGAGGACAGGGTTTGGGGTTACGAGCAGTACTTC. This rearrangement joins TRBV6-1 to TRBJ2-7, with 8 bases identical to TRBD1. In germline, CDR1 is MNHNS, CDR2 SASEGT. J lost 4 bases, V lost 1 base, and 9 bases had no gene match. This CDR3 has 16 residues.

The rearrangement links TRBV27 to TRBJ2-1, with D possibly being TRBD1 (7 bases). V was cut by 5 bases and J by 0 bases, with 11 bases left in between. CDR1 is MNHEY and CDR2 is SMNVEV in the germline V gene (reference sequence). The CDR3 runs to 15 residues. The CDR3 reads CASSPGDSSYNEQFF. The CDR3 DNA reads as TGTGCCAGCAGTCCGGGGGACAGCTCCTACAATGAGCAGTTCTTC.

V is TRBV19 and J is TRBJ1-2; no clear D gene. The germline V gene encodes CDR1 LNHDA and CDR2 SQIVND (reference sequence). The CDR3 is made up of 18 amino acids. Trimming took off 7 bases at V and 1 base at J, with 25 bases between the two ends. This CDR3 is CASNLAHSLSSVNYGYTF. The CDR3 nucleotides are TGTGCCAGTAATCTAGCCCACAGCCTCTCTTCCGTTAACTATGGCTACACCTTC.

The chain couples TRBV30 to TRBJ1-1; TRBD1 agrees at 8 bases. Germline CDR1 reads GTSNPN; CDR2 reads SVGIG (reference sequence). V lost 5 bases, J lost 1 base, and 15 bases stayed unmatched. This CDR3 is 17 amino acids long. CDR3 nucleotides: TGTGCCTGGGACGACAGGGGCAAAAGAGTTTGGAACACTGAAGCTTTCTTT. Translated, it gives CAWDDRGKRVWNTEAFF.

The table lists this clone with a count of one. CDR3 protein: CASSLGPSSYNEQFF. The CDR3 nucleotides read TGTGCCAGCAGCTTAGGTCCTAGCTCCTACAATGAGCAGTTCTTC. J is TRBJ2-1 and V is TRBV7-9; unclear D gene. The CDR3 runs to 15 residues. CDR1 is SEHNR, CDR2 FQNEAQ, per germline (reference sequence). V lost 1 base, J lost 0 bases, and 7 bases lay in between.

V is TRBV5-5 and J is TRBJ2-3; 11 bases match TRBD2. The CDR3 has 17 residues. Trimming took 4 bases from V and 6 from J; bases not matched to a gene: 13. Germline lookup yields CDR1 SGHKS and CDR2 YYEKEE (reference sequence). The CDR3 protein is CASSLRVAGGPMDTQYF. The CDR3 DNA follows: TGTGCCAGCAGCCTGAGGGTAGCGGGAGGGCCTATGGATACGCAGTATTTT.